This TCR beta chain was sequenced for a study of regulatory T cells in long-lasting Graves disease. Overall study findings and caveats: The small sample size may have reduced accuracy.

This clonotype was seen a handful of times. Its target is unknown. Library construction for TCR beta used iRepertoire HTBI primers and Arm-PCR of CDR3 regions. TCRdb recomputed calls from the multiplex PCR reads with MiXCR, one row per CDR3 protein. This sample yields about 350,000 distinct CDR3 sequences, of which 16% are seen a single time; approximately 30% belongs to the top ten. Time point meaning: newly diagnosed GD, antithyroid drugs for less than 3 months. Extracted RNA from PBMCs served as the source of the TCR library. Each patient gave around 8.1 milliliters of EDTA-anticoagulated peripheral blood. CDR3 length: 18 amino acids. In germline, CDR1 is LNHNV, CDR2 YYDKDF (reference sequence). V lost 0 bases and J 5 bases, leaving 19 bases between the germline ends. This sample was also put to use in a study of T cells in Graves' hyperthyroidism and ophthalmopathy. That report notes: Graves' hyperthyroidism qualified as stable when ophthalmopathy did not progress within 18 months.

The origin of this receptor is a middle-aged man with Graves disease. This chain joins TRBV15 and TRBJ1-4; D unresolved. The sequences come from peripheral blood mononuclear cells (PBMCs), collected at new diagnosis, from a patient treated with antithyroid drugs. The CDR3 is CATSRESLVSLRNEKLFF. For the CDR3, the DNA is TGTGCCACCAGCAGAGAATCCTTGGTCTCACTTAGGAATGAAAAACTGTTTTTT.